This passage covers 14 T cell receptor beta chains from one sample sequenced in a study of OX40 agonist ivuxolimab in advanced cancers. This table comes from immunoSEQ multiplex PCR, and its TCRdb copy is limited to in-frame clones, with some not included. The sample includes about 86,000 clones, more than 80% of them seen just once. This specimen consisted of CD4+ or CD8+ T cells sorted from blood, obtained in a trial of the OX40 agonist ivuxolimab. The receptors were sampled from an adult with an advanced solid tumor such as melanoma, head and neck, liver or kidney cancer.

This chain links TRBV18 with TRBJ2-5, with D uncertain. Germline-derived CDR1 and CDR2 are KGHSH and LQKENI. The CDR3 is 12 amino acids. V lost 2 bases and J 3 bases, leaving 4 bases between the germline ends. CDR3 in DNA: TGTGCCAGCTCACCAAGGGAAGAGACCCAGTACTTC. It translates to CASSPREETQYF.

The chain uses TRBV4-1 and TRBJ2-1, with D perhaps being TRBD1 or TRBD2 (7 bases each). The CDR3 sequence is 15 residues long. In germline, CDR1 is MGHRA, CDR2 YSYEKL. Trimming left V 5 bases short and J 7 bases short, with 18 bases between. CDR3 in amino acids: CASSSGGTAGNEQFF. In nucleotides, the CDR3 is TGCGCCAGCAGCTCCGGTGGGACAGCGGGAAATGAGCAGTTCTTC.

The chain recombines TRBV5-4 with TRBJ2-7; the match to TRBD2 covers 7 bases. CDR1 SGHNT and CDR2 YYREEE come from the germline V gene (reference sequence). The CDR3 loop spans 16 amino acids. The junction had 15 bases not matched to a gene; V was cut back by 4 bases and J by 5 bases. The CDR3 DNA sequence: TGTGCCAGCAGCCGGCGTGAGAAAACCCTAGCGGACGAGCAGTACTTC. This translates into CASSRREKTLADEQYF.

The chain couples TRBV11-3 to TRBJ2-7, with 12 bases fitting TRBD2. V trimming: 5 bases; J trimming: 4 bases; junction bases outside the gene matches: 6. The CDR3 runs to 15 residues. Per the germline V gene, CDR1 is SGHNT and CDR2 is YENEEA. The chain's CDR3 is CASSNRTSGAYEQYF. DNA for the CDR3: TGTGCCAGCAGCAATCGGACTAGCGGGGCTTACGAGCAGTACTTC.

J is TRBJ2-1 and V is TRBV4-1, with D perhaps given as TRBD1 or TRBD2 (5 bases each). The CDR3 sequence is 14 residues long. The V end was cut by 4 bases, the J end by 4 bases, with 11 bases between. Per germline, CDR1 MGHRA and CDR2 YSYEKL. The CDR3 DNA is TGCGCCAGCAGCCGTAGTGGGACGTACAATGAGCAGTTCTTC. It yields the protein CASSRSGTYNEQFF.

The chain has TRBV28 and TRBJ1-3; D call uncertain. The CDR3 runs 16 residues. The V gene's germline CDR1 is MDHEN and CDR2 SYDVKM. Trimming took 3 bases from V and 4 from J, leaving 16 bases between them. The CDR3 reads CASSFLFRGVGNTIYF. The CDR3 coding sequence is TGTGCCAGCAGTTTCTTGTTTCGCGGCGTGGGAAACACCATATATTTT.

Here the CDR3 DNA reads TGCGCCAGCAGCTCGGGACAGGGGGCGCGGGAGCAGTACTTC. Its protein product is CASSSGQGAREQYF. The V and J genes are TRBV5-1 and TRBJ2-7; TRBD1 agrees at 12 bases. Trimming cost V 3 bases and J 7 bases; bases outside gene matches: 5. CDR3 length: 14 amino acids. CDR1 and CDR2 (germline): SGHRS, YFSETQ.

This chain connects TRBV7-3 to TRBJ2-2, with D perhaps matching TRBD1 (5 bases). Deletions cut 7 bases from V and 0 bases from J, with 9 bases between. Germline values: CDR1 SGHTA, CDR2 FQGTGA. The CDR3 is 14 amino acids. CDR3 bases: TGTGCCAGCAAGACAGTAACGAACACCGGGGAGCTGTTTTTT. It encodes CASKTVTNTGELFF.

The V gene is TRBV10-3, the J gene TRBJ2-7, with TRBD2 matching 14 bases. CDR3 length equals 18 residues. V lost 4 bases and J lost 6; bases outside the gene matches: 14. Per germline, CDR1 ENHRY and CDR2 SYGVKD. CDR3 DNA: TGTGCCATCAGTGGCCCGGGACTAGCGGGAGAGGGGTGGAGCGAGCAGTACTTC. As protein: CAISGPGLAGEGWSEQYF.

Written as DNA, the CDR3 is TGTGCTAGTGCCTCTGGGCTGGGAGCAGAGACCCAGTACTTC. Its protein product is CASASGLGAETQYF. V and J are TRBV12-5 and TRBJ2-5; D perhaps matches TRBD2 (5 bases). The CDR3 sequence is 14 residues long. Germline V gives CDR1 LGHNT, CDR2 FRNRAP. V was trimmed by 7 bases and J by 4 bases, leaving 16 bases between them.

The chain is built from TRBV6-5 and TRBJ2-7, with 8 bases fitting TRBD2. The CDR3 runs to 14 residues. Germline CDR1 reads MNHEY; CDR2 reads SVGAGI. Trimming took 2 bases from V and 2 from J; bases not matched to a gene: 2. The CDR3 loop is CASSYVAGPYEQYF. The CDR3 nucleotides are TGTGCCAGCAGTTACGTAGCGGGACCCTACGAGCAGTACTTC.

The V gene is TRBV18, the J gene TRBJ2-2, with D possibly being TRBD1 or TRBD2 (5 bases each). This CDR3 region has 13 residues. The germline V gene has CDR1 KGHSH and CDR2 LQKENI. The V end lost 2 bases, the J end lost 9 bases, and 10 bases lay between the germline ends. Here the CDR3 DNA reads TGTGCCAGCTCACCAGAGGGGATCAGGGAGCTGTTTTTT. As protein: CASSPEGIRELFF.

The V gene is TRBV7-9, the J gene TRBJ2-3; 10 bases match TRBD2. Germline V gives CDR1 SEHNR, CDR2 FQNEAQ (reference sequence). Trimming at V came to 5 bases and at J to 2 bases, leaving 4 bases not matched to a gene. CDR3 length: 15 residues. The CDR3 coding sequence is TGTGCCAGCAGCCGCACTAGCGGGAACACAGATACGCAGTATTTT. It specifies CASSRTSGNTDTQYF.

V and J are TRBV7-8 and TRBJ1-4, with D unclear. The CDR3 runs 17 residues. V lost 5 bases, J lost 0 bases, and 16 bases lay in between. CDR1 SGHVS and CDR2 FQNEAQ come from the germline V gene. The CDR3 sequence is CASSIRAVFTTNEKLFF. The CDR3 coding sequence is TGTGCCAGCAGCATTCGTGCGGTCTTTACAACTAATGAAAAACTGTTTTTT.